What follows are 14 T cell receptor beta chains derived from one specimen sequenced in a study of molecular identifiers for immune sequencing clone quantification. TCRdb analysed the PCR reads with MiXCR anew, one entry per CDR3 protein. The sample carries hundreds of thousands of distinct CDR3 sequences, roughly 23% recorded once. The sequencing input was naive CD8+ T cells from blood, with Jurkat cell RNA spiked in. The subset was: FACS-sorted CD8+CD4-CCR7+CD45RA+ naive T cells. All receptors derive from a human donor in good health. Some libraries in this study had Jurkat cell RNA spiked in.

V usage is TRBV7-9 and J usage is TRBJ2-7; 9 bases line up with TRBD2. Losses at the gene ends were 3 bases for V and 6 bases for J; bases not matched to a gene: 9. This CDR3 comprises 15 residues. CDR1 and CDR2 (germline): SEHNR, FQNEAQ (reference sequence). The CDR3 DNA reads as TGTGCCAGCAGCTTCGGTGGGCGGGAGGGTGGCGAGCAGTACTTC. Translation: CASSFGGREGGEQYF.

Concerning this clonotype itself: Its ends do not fully match the called genes, so a read error is possible. The chain carries TRBV20-1 and TRBJ2-7; D remains ambiguous. The CDR3 extends over 15 amino acids. Germline V gene data show CDR1 as DFQATT and CDR2 as SNEGSKA (reference sequence). CDR3 loop: CSARDPYSIKYGQYF. The CDR3 nucleotides read TGCAGTGCTAGAGATCCCTACTCGATTAAATACGGGCAGTACTTC.

Points on this clonotype: One end of the junction fails to match germline, which may point to a read error. The DNA for the CDR3 is TGTGTCACCAGCAGAGATCAGACAAGAAACAGCAATCAGCCCCAGCATTTT. This gives the protein CVTSRDQTRNSNQPQHF. The V and J genes are TRBV15 and TRBJ1-5, with D unresolved. Germline lookup yields CDR1 LNHNV and CDR2 YYDKDF (reference sequence). There are 17 residues in the CDR3.

This clonotype has at least ten counts. The J gene is TRBJ2-7, the V gene TRBV7-6; TRBD2 might be the D (7 bases). The germline gives CDR1 SGHVS, CDR2 FNYEAQ. V lost 5 bases and J lost 4, with 18 bases in between. The CDR3 runs to 15 residues. CDR3 amino acids: CASSPVGRGEYEQYF. The CDR3 DNA sequence: TGTGCCAGCAGCCCCGTGGGGAGGGGGGAATACGAGCAGTACTTC. Using reference TRBV7-6 and TRBJ2-7 for the parts outside the CDR3, the full variable domain is GAGVSQSPRYKVTKRGQDVALRCDPISGHVSLYWYRQALGQGPEFLTYFNYEAQQDKSGLPNDRFSAERPEGSISTLTIQRTEQRDSAMYRCASSPVGRGEYEQYFGPGTRLTVT.

This clonotype was found a few times. The rearrangement joins TRBV5-1 to TRBJ2-2, with TRBD1 identical over 7 bases. J was trimmed by 2 bases and V by 4 bases; bases with no gene match: 5. Germline-derived CDR1 and CDR2 are SGHRS and YFSETQ. This CDR3 contains 15 residues. CDR3 residues: CASSTTGVNTGELFF. In DNA form, the CDR3 reads TGCGCCAGCAGCACAACAGGGGTAAACACCGGGGAGCTGTTTTTT.

Points on this clonotype: In this CDR3 the conserved last residue, phenylalanine or tryptophan, is missing, so a read error is likely. The V gene is TRBV5-1, the J gene TRBJ2-7, with D tentatively TRBD1 or TRBD2 (5 bases each). Trimming took 3 bases from V and 3 from J, leaving 16 bases between them. This CDR3 spans 15 amino acids. Germline V gene data show CDR1 as SGHRS and CDR2 as YFSETQ. This chain's CDR3 is CASSSSGLGDYEQYS. DNA for the CDR3: TGCGCCAGCAGCTCCTCGGGGCTAGGGGACTACGAGCAGTACTCC.

The V and J genes are TRBV5-4 and TRBJ2-2; possible D gene TRBD2, 5 bases. The germline V and J ends were trimmed by 6 bases and 1 base, with 10 bases remaining between them. There are 14 residues in the CDR3. Germline CDR1 is SGHNT and CDR2 is YYREEE (reference sequence). The CDR3, as DNA: TGTGCCAGCACTCCAGCGGTGAACACCGGGGAGCTGTTTTTT. Protein: CASTPAVNTGELFF.

This clonotype showed up just a few times. The CDR3 end shows no conserved phenylalanine or tryptophan, and so a read error is likely. This chain uses TRBV9 with TRBJ2-3; a weak D match, TRBD1 (6 bases). Germline lookup yields CDR1 SGDLS and CDR2 YYNGEE. V dropped 3 bases and J dropped 6 bases, with 14 bases sitting between them. This CDR3 has 14 residues. CDR3 nucleotide sequence: TGTGCCAGCAGCGCCGGACAGACTGGTGATACGCAGTATTAT. As protein: CASSAGQTGDTQYY.

This chain uses TRBV6-1 with TRBJ2-3, with TRBD2 as a possible D gene (6 bases). V was clipped by 6 bases and J by 4 bases, with 14 bases between them. The CDR3 is 14 residues long. The V gene's germline CDR1 is MNHNS and CDR2 SASEGT. For the CDR3, the DNA is TGTGCCAGCAGCCGACTAGGACTTGCAGATACGCAGTATTTT. Translated, it gives CASSRLGLADTQYF.

This clonotype was counted a few times. The chain carries TRBV2 and TRBJ2-1; TRBD2 matches 10 bases. The CDR3 sequence is 15 residues long. J was trimmed by 5 bases and V by 6 bases; bases with no gene match: 7. Germline CDR1 reads SNHLY; CDR2 reads FYNNEI. CDR3 protein: CASRDGTSANNEQFF. CDR3 DNA sequence: TGTGCCAGCAGGGATGGGACTAGCGCCAACAATGAGCAGTTCTTC.

This clonotype was counted at least ten times. The CDR3 nucleotides are TGTGCCAGCAGCTCCGGTGCGGCCTACGAGCAGTACTTC. Its protein product is CASSSGAAYEQYF. The V call is TRBV27, the J call TRBJ2-7, with no clear D. The CDR3 sequence is 13 residues long. Germline V gene lookup returns CDR1 MNHEY and CDR2 SMNVEV (reference sequence). Trimming removed 6 bases at V and 2 bases at J, with 11 bases between.

This clonotype was counted many times. This chain uses TRBV7-2 with TRBJ2-3; D remains ambiguous. The CDR3 is 13 amino acids. The germline V gene has CDR1 SGHTA and CDR2 FQGNSA. V was clipped by 5 bases and J by 2 bases, with 8 bases between them. The CDR3 sequence: CASSPDPTDTQYF. The CDR3 coding sequence is TGTGCCAGCAGCCCAGACCCCACAGATACGCAGTATTTT. Based on the CDR3 plus reference TRBV7-2 and TRBJ2-3, the full variable domain is GAGVSQSPSNKVTEKGKDVELRCDPISGHTALYWYRQSLGQGLEFLIYFQGNSAPDKSGLPSDRFSAERTGGSVSTLTIQRTQQEDSAVYLCASSPDPTDTQYFGPGTRLTVL.

To note about this clonotype: A read error may be the cause here, since a much bigger clone is one base away. The V call is TRBV5-6, the J call TRBJ2-3, with D perhaps matching TRBD2 (5 bases). The CDR3 spans 17 residues. V lost 0 bases and J lost 4, with 18 bases in between. CDR1 is SGHDT and CDR2 is YYEEEE in the germline V gene. The CDR3: CASSLGREIPYADTQYF. The CDR3 coding sequence is TGTGCCAGCAGCTTGGGACGGGAAATACCTTACGCAGATACGCAGTATTTT.

As regards this clonotype: A read error may be the cause here, since a much bigger clone is one base away. It is likely a read error, because the conserved phenylalanine at the end of the CDR3 is missing. The rearrangement uses TRBV6-5 and TRBJ2-1; D not resolved. This CDR3 has 13 amino acids. Trimming left V 0 bases short and J 7 bases short, with 7 bases between. Germline V gene data show CDR1 as MNHEY and CDR2 as SVGAGI. CDR3 residues: CASSYSKRNEQFL. The DNA for the CDR3 is TGTGCCAGCAGTTACTCCAAGAGAAATGAGCAGTTCCTC.